One and the same sample provided the 24 T cell receptor beta chains below, sequenced in a study of blood T cell repertoires in COVID-19. Assay: immunoSEQ multiplex PCR; the TCRdb copy retains only in-frame clones and omits some. The sample holds fewer than 150,000 clones, approximately 84% seen once. The sequenced sample was peripheral blood. The origin of the receptors is a human donor in a cohort sampled during active COVID-19.

The J gene is TRBJ1-2, the V gene TRBV27; D not resolved. The CDR3 totals 15 residues. CDR1 MNHEY and CDR2 SMNVEV come from the germline V gene (reference sequence). Trimming took 2 bases from V and 1 from J, leaving 11 bases between them. DNA for the CDR3: TGTGCCAGCAGTTTAGGAAGATACAGTAACTATGGCTACACCTTC. It is translated as CASSLGRYSNYGYTF.

For the CDR3, the DNA is TGCAGCGTTAGACAGGTTGCCCGCACAGATACGCAGTATTTT. The encoded protein is CSVRQVARTDTQYF. The V gene is TRBV29-1, the J gene TRBJ2-3, with D possibly matching TRBD1 (6 bases). Germline values: CDR1 SQVTM, CDR2 ANQGSEA. This CDR3 region has 14 residues. V gave up 5 bases and J gave up 1 base, with 13 bases separating them.

The gene calls are TRBV5-1 and TRBJ2-3; 7 bases line up with TRBD2. The CDR3 has 16 amino acids. CDR1 and CDR2 from the germline V gene are SGHRS and YFSETQ. V lost 4 bases to trimming and J lost 0 bases; unmatched junction nucleotides: 8. The CDR3 sequence is CASSPPSGVSTDTQYF. In nucleotides, the CDR3 is TGCGCCAGCAGCCCCCCCAGCGGGGTAAGCACAGATACGCAGTATTTT.

The rearrangement uses TRBV14 and TRBJ2-4; TRBD1 aligns across 8 bases. The CDR3 covers 15 residues. Trimming at V came to 4 bases and at J to 6 bases, leaving 8 bases not matched to a gene. The V gene's germline CDR1 is SGHDN and CDR2 FVKESK. The CDR3 reads CASSLQTGVGNIQYF. As DNA, the CDR3 is TGTGCCAGCAGCCTCCAGACAGGGGTGGGAAACATTCAGTACTTC. The variable domain in full, with the rest retrieved from reference TRBV14 and TRBJ2-4, is EAGVTQFPSHSVIEKGQTVTLRCDPISGHDNLYWYRRVMGKEIKFLLHFVKESKQDESGMPNNRFLAERTGGTYSTLKVQPAELEDSGVYFCASSLQTGVGNIQYFGAGTRLSVL.

The genes are TRBV5-1 and TRBJ1-1; tentative D call: TRBD1 (6 bases). Per the germline V gene, CDR1 is SGHRS and CDR2 is YFSETQ. This CDR3 has 13 residues. With 6 bases removed from V and 1 base from J, the gap between germline ends came to 10 bases. The CDR3 protein is CASNRDKNTEAFF. CDR3 bases: TGCGCCAGCAACCGGGACAAGAACACTGAAGCTTTCTTT.

The chain has TRBV5-1 and TRBJ1-4; 11 bases are a match to TRBD1. The germline V gene encodes CDR1 SGHRS and CDR2 YFSETQ. The V and J ends lost 0 bases and 9 bases, in that order; junction bases with no gene match: 7. The CDR3 is 16 residues long. The CDR3 loop reads CASSLAVADRGQKLFF. The CDR3 nucleotides are TGCGCCAGCAGCTTGGCCGTAGCGGACAGGGGGCAAAAACTGTTTTTT.

V usage is TRBV7-2 and J usage is TRBJ2-3; 7 nucleotides align to TRBD2. Losses at the gene ends were 0 bases for V and 0 bases for J; bases not matched to a gene: 6. The CDR3 length is 17 residues. Germline V gives CDR1 SGHTA, CDR2 FQGNSA. The CDR3 spells CASSLAGGYSSTDTQYF. CDR3 in DNA: TGTGCCAGCAGCTTAGCGGGGGGGTACTCTAGCACAGATACGCAGTATTTT.

This clone showed up just a few times. This sequence joins TRBV3-1 (or the pseudogene TRBV3-2) and TRBJ1-5; D might be TRBD1 (5 bases). CDR3 size: 16 residues. Between the trimmed V and J ends, which lost 1 base and 5 bases, there was a span of 15 bases. Germline values: CDR1 LGHDT, CDR2 YNNKEL (reference sequence). The CDR3 DNA is TGTGCCAGCAGCCAAGGGGGGAGGGGAGTAGATCAGCCCCAGCATTTT. It translates to CASSQGGRGVDQPQHF.

The rearrangement joins TRBV5-1 to TRBJ2-7, with TRBD2 as a possible D gene (6 bases). The length of the CDR3 is 14 residues. In germline, CDR1 is SGHRS, CDR2 YFSETQ. Trimming pared 6 bases from V and 6 bases from J, leaving 19 bases between. The CDR3: CASTWSGQSGEQYF. As DNA, the CDR3 is TGCGCCAGCACCTGGAGCGGGCAGTCGGGCGAGCAGTACTTC.

The chain links TRBV10-3 to TRBJ2-3, with D tentatively TRBD2 (7 bases). V was trimmed by 2 bases and J by 5 bases, leaving 17 bases between them. Germline V CDR1 and CDR2: ENHRY, SYGVKD. This CDR3 is built from 16 residues. For the CDR3, the DNA is TGTGCCATCAGTGAGGTCGTGGGGGGGCGTAGAGATACGCAGTATTTT. Its protein is CAISEVVGGRRDTQYF.

V usage is TRBV29-1 and J usage is TRBJ2-1, with 10 bases identical to TRBD1. Germline V gene lookup returns CDR1 SQVTM and CDR2 ANQGSEA. CDR3 length: 14 amino acids. V gave up 5 bases and J gave up 0 bases; unmatched junction bases: 1. The DNA of the CDR3 is TGCAGCGTTAGGACAGGGGGCTCCTACAATGAGCAGTTCTTC. This codes for CSVRTGGSYNEQFF.

J is TRBJ1-5 and V is TRBV20-1, with 7 bases matching TRBD1. There are 17 residues in the CDR3. CDR1 DFQATT and CDR2 SNEGSKA come from the germline V gene (reference sequence). Losses at the gene ends were 3 bases for V and 0 bases for J; bases not matched to a gene: 11. The CDR3 coding sequence is TGCAGTGCTAGTCATATGGGACAGCATTATAGCAATCAGCCCCAGCATTTT. Protein: CSASHMGQHYSNQPQHF.

V and J are TRBV28 and TRBJ2-7; weak D call: TRBD1 (6 bases). CDR3 length equals 13 residues. Trimming took 5 bases from V and 6 from J, leaving 14 bases between them. CDR1 is MDHEN, CDR2 SYDVKM, per germline. The CDR3 loop is CASSPQGSGEQYF. CDR3 DNA sequence: TGTGCCAGCAGTCCCCAGGGGAGCGGCGAGCAGTACTTC.

The count of this clone is one. The chain has TRBV16 and TRBJ2-1; 9 bases are a match to TRBD2. V lost 2 bases and J lost 4; bases outside the gene matches: 6. In germline, CDR1 is KGHSY, CDR2 FQNENV. The CDR3 consists of 16 residues. The DNA for the CDR3 is TGTGCCAGCAGCCAACGGCGGGGGGGCCGGTACAATGAGCAGTTCTTC. It encodes CASSQRRGGRYNEQFF.

The chain joins TRBV28 to TRBJ1-2; D gene unclear. Germline assignment: CDR1 MDHEN and CDR2 SYDVKM. This CDR3 spans 14 amino acids. V lost 5 bases and J lost 1, with 11 bases in between. This chain's CDR3 is CASSGGSVNYGYTF. In DNA form, the CDR3 reads TGTGCCAGCAGTGGAGGGTCGGTTAACTATGGCTACACCTTC.

V usage is TRBV20-1 and J usage is TRBJ1-5; possible D gene TRBD1, 5 bases. CDR1 is DFQATT, CDR2 SNEGSKA, per germline (reference sequence). The V end lost 6 bases, the J end lost 6 bases, and 9 bases lay between the germline ends. This CDR3 contains 11 residues. CDR3 coding DNA: TGCAGTGCAAATAGGGGTCAGCCCCAGCATTTT. It translates to CSANRGQPQHF.

V gene TRBV5-8 combines with J gene TRBJ2-2; 10 bases agree with TRBD2. Trimming removed 3 bases from V and 0 bases from J; junction bases left unmatched: 2. Germline loops: CDR1 SGHTS, CDR2 YDEGEE. There are 16 residues in the CDR3. The CDR3 sequence: CASSSGTSANTGELFF. For the CDR3, the DNA is TGTGCCAGCAGCTCCGGGACTAGCGCGAACACCGGGGAGCTGTTTTTT.

This chain links TRBV3-1 (or the pseudogene TRBV3-2) with TRBJ1-5; 11 bases align to TRBD1. This CDR3 comprises 17 residues. The V gene end was trimmed by 4 bases and the J gene end by 4 bases; junction bases not matched to a gene: 9. CDR1 and CDR2 from the germline V gene are LGHDT and YNNKEL (reference sequence). The CDR3 here is CASSPAGTGGGNQPQHF. DNA for the CDR3: TGTGCCAGCAGCCCTGCCGGGACAGGGGGAGGAAATCAGCCCCAGCATTTT.

This rearrangement joins TRBV9 to TRBJ1-1; D ambiguous. Germline loops: CDR1 SGDLS, CDR2 YYNGEE. The ends were cut back, 0 bases at V and 2 bases at J, with 11 bases in the middle. The CDR3 totals 15 residues. The chain's CDR3 is CASSVAPQANTEAFF. The CDR3 DNA reads as TGTGCCAGCAGCGTAGCGCCCCAAGCAAACACTGAAGCTTTCTTT.

The chain couples TRBV11-2 to TRBJ2-7; no definite D call. From germline, CDR1 is SGHAT and CDR2 FQNNGV. The CDR3 covers 13 residues. Trimming removed 0 bases from V and 2 bases from J, with 5 bases in between. CDR3 DNA: TGTGCCAGCAGCTTAGATCCAGCCTACGAGCAGTACTTC. Its protein product is CASSLDPAYEQYF. Using reference TRBV11-2 and TRBJ2-7 for the parts outside the CDR3, the full variable domain is EAGVAQSPRYKIIEKRQSVAFWCNPISGHATLYWYQQILGQGPKLLIQFQNNGVVDDSQLPKDRFSAERLKGVDSTLKIQPAKLEDSAVYLCASSLDPAYEQYFGPGTRLTVT.

This chain links TRBV11-3 with TRBJ2-2, with D possibly matching TRBD1 (5 bases). V shed 5 bases and J shed 6 bases, with 10 bases lying between them. Per the germline V gene, CDR1 is SGHNT and CDR2 is YENEEA. The CDR3 length is 13 residues. The CDR3 loop reads CASSRRVAGELFF. DNA of the CDR3: TGTGCCAGCAGCCGCAGGGTGGCCGGGGAGCTGTTTTTT. The whole variable domain, remainder taken from reference TRBV11-3 and TRBJ2-2, is EAGVVQSPRYKIIEKKQPVAFWCNPISGHNTLYWYLQNLGQGPELLIRYENEEAVDDSQLPKDRFSAERLKGVDSTLKIQPAELGDSAVYLCASSRRVAGELFFGEGSRLTVL.

The chain links TRBV6-5 to TRBJ1-2, with D tentatively TRBD1 (6 bases). This CDR3 has 12 amino acids. The germline gives CDR1 MNHEY, CDR2 SVGAGI. V dropped 4 bases and J dropped 8 bases, with 11 bases sitting between them. CDR3 amino acids: CASSSTGDGYTF. The CDR3 DNA is TGTGCCAGCAGTTCGACAGGAGACGGCTACACCTTC.

This chain connects TRBV7-9 to TRBJ2-7; 9 positions match TRBD1. Germline values: CDR1 SEHNR, CDR2 FQNEAQ (reference sequence). The ends lost 5 bases at V and 7 bases at J; junction bases unmatched: 9. The CDR3 runs to 14 residues. The CDR3 nucleotides are TGTGCCAGCAGCGAAGACGGGACAGGGTATGAGCAGTACTTC. Amino acids: CASSEDGTGYEQYF.

This clone was observed a single time. The chain has TRBV5-1 and TRBJ2-7, with TRBD1 matching 9 bases. This CDR3 is 15 amino acids long. Per germline, CDR1 SGHRS and CDR2 YFSETQ. V shed 0 bases and J 1 base; nucleotides not matched to a gene: 2. CDR3 DNA: TGCGCCAGCAGCTTGGAGGGACAGGGATCCTACGAGCAGTACTTC. It is translated as CASSLEGQGSYEQYF.